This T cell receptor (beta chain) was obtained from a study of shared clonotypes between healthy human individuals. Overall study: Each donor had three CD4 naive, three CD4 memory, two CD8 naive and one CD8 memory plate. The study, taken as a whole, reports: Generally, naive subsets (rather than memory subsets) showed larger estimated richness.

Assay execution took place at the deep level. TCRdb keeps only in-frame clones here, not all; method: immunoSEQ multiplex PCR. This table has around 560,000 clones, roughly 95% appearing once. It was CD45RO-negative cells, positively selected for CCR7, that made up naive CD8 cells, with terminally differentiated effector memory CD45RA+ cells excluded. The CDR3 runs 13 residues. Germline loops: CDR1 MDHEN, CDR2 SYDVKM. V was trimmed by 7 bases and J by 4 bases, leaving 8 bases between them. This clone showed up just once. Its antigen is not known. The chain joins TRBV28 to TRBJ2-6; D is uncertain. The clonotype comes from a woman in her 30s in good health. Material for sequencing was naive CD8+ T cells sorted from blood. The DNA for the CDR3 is TGTGCCAGCACCAGGAACGGGGCCAACGTCCTGACTTTC. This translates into CASTRNGANVLTF.